A single sample is the source of the 27 T cell receptor beta chains below, sequenced in a study of blood T cells in healthy people across ages. With a J-beta primer mix and a sample-barcoded 5' primer, a second PCR ran about 7 to 12 cycles. TCRdb re-derived calls from the 5' RACE reads in MiXCR, one entry per CDR3 protein. The repertoire includes 700,000 or so distinct CDR3 sequences, 40% to 50% of them detected once, and about 32% sits in the top ten. The sample taken for sequencing was blood. The receptors here all came from a man older than 75 in good health.

This sequence joins TRBV20-1 and TRBJ1-5, with D unclear. Trimming removed 3 bases at V and 4 bases at J, with 7 bases between. The CDR3 contains 12 residues. Germline CDR1 reads DFQATT; CDR2 reads SNEGSKA (reference sequence). The CDR3 region is CSASYDNQPQHF. For the CDR3, the DNA is TGCAGTGCTAGCTACGATAATCAGCCCCAGCATTTT.

This clonotype was seen ten or more times. The gene calls are TRBV7-2 and TRBJ2-3, with D unclear. V lost 2 bases, J lost 0 bases, and 6 bases lay in between. The CDR3 has 14 amino acids. Germline V gene lookup returns CDR1 SGHTA and CDR2 FQGNSA. Written as DNA, the CDR3 is TGTGCCAGCAGCTTAAGGGCTAGCACAGATACGCAGTATTTT. It is translated as CASSLRASTDTQYF. Filled out from reference TRBV7-2 and TRBJ2-3, the complete variable domain reads GAGVSQSPSNKVTEKGKDVELRCDPISGHTALYWYRQSLGQGLEFLIYFQGNSAPDKSGLPSDRFSAERTGGSVSTLTIQRTQQEDSAVYLCASSLRASTDTQYFGPGTRLTVL.

Turning to this clonotype: Given a much more abundant clone one base away, this may be a read error. The chain has TRBV25-1 and TRBJ1-2; no definite D call. Germline CDR1 is MGHDK and CDR2 is SYGVNS. The CDR3 totals 14 residues. The CDR3 bases are TGTGCCAGCGGTGAGGAAGACCGTGGCTATGGCTACACCTTC. Translated, it gives CASGEEDRGYGYTF.

V usage is TRBV28 and J usage is TRBJ1-5, with D possibly matching TRBD1 (6 bases). Germline CDR1 reads MDHEN; CDR2 reads SYDVKM. V was pared by 10 bases and J by 8 bases, with 18 bases between. This CDR3 is 13 amino acids long. CDR3 DNA sequence: TGTGCCACCCTAGTACAGGGAGTTAAGCCCCAGCATTTT. Amino acids: CATLVQGVKPQHF.

The CDR3 DNA sequence: TGCGCCAGCAGCCAAGACCCCAGGGGGAGGTATGGCTACACCTTC. Translating gives CASSQDPRGRYGYTF. This sequence joins TRBV4-3 and TRBJ1-2; TRBD1 matches 7 bases. V lost 0 bases to trimming and J lost 5 bases; unmatched junction nucleotides: 6. The CDR3 covers 15 residues. The germline gives CDR1 LGHNA, CDR2 YSLEER.

The V gene is TRBV20-1, the J gene TRBJ2-5, with TRBD1 matching over 7 bases. Germline V lookup: CDR1 DFQATT, CDR2 SNEGSKA (reference sequence). The CDR3 runs to 16 residues. V lost 1 base, J lost 3 bases, and 11 bases stayed unmatched. The CDR3 DNA reads TGCAGTGCTAGAGCCGACAGGGTCGGGGTCAAAGAGACCCAGTACTTC. It codes for CSARADRVGVKETQYF.

This clonotype has ten or more counts. V and J are TRBV20-1 and TRBJ2-1, with 7 nucleotides matching TRBD1. Germline V CDR1 and CDR2: DFQATT, SNEGSKA (reference sequence). Trimming cost V 0 bases and J 4 bases; bases outside gene matches: 21. This CDR3 contains 20 residues. CDR3 sequence reads: CSARDTGPRVPGQLYNEQFF. CDR3 coding DNA: TGCAGTGCTAGAGATACGGGACCCAGAGTCCCGGGACAGCTTTACAATGAGCAGTTCTTC.

The V and J genes are TRBV6-2 or TRBV6-3 and TRBJ2-3, with D unresolved. The CDR3 is 13 amino acids. The germline gives CDR1 MNHEY, CDR2 SVGEGT. Trimming shortened V by 2 bases and J by 2 bases, and 5 bases separated the two germline ends. The CDR3 is CASSYATTDTQYF. CDR3 nucleotide sequence: TGTGCCAGCAGTTACGCTACCACAGATACGCAGTATTTT.

Of note for this clonotype: One junction end does not reproduce the germline sequence, and a read error may be involved. The rearrangement joins TRBV5-1 to TRBJ1-2; TRBD1 might be the D (5 bases). This CDR3 comprises 13 residues. Germline values: CDR1 SGHRS, CDR2 YFSETQ. The CDR3 reads CASSSDSYYGHTF. The CDR3 DNA follows: TGCGCCAGCAGCTCCGACAGTTACTATGGCCACACCTTC.

This clonotype was observed a handful of times. This rearrangement joins TRBV11-2 to TRBJ2-7; D not certain. Germline loops: CDR1 SGHAT, CDR2 FQNNGV. This CDR3 contains 18 residues. V was cut by 1 base and J by 2 bases, with 21 bases left in between. CDR3 region: CASSLVLEVHPVTYEQYF. As DNA, the CDR3 is TGTGCCAGCAGCTTAGTGCTCGAGGTCCACCCAGTAACCTACGAGCAGTACTTC. Using reference TRBV11-2 and TRBJ2-7 for the parts outside the CDR3, the full variable domain is EAGVAQSPRYKIIEKRQSVAFWCNPISGHATLYWYQQILGQGPKLLIQFQNNGVVDDSQLPKDRFSAERLKGVDSTLKIQPAKLEDSAVYLCASSLVLEVHPVTYEQYFGPGTRLTVT.

The chain uses TRBV6-2 or TRBV6-3 and TRBJ1-2; weak D call: TRBD1 (5 bases). The germline V gene has CDR1 MNHEY and CDR2 SVGEGT. CDR3 size: 14 residues. V lost 9 bases and J lost 6, with 20 bases in between. The CDR3: CASNEGRAVDGYTF. The CDR3, as DNA: TGTGCCAGTAACGAGGGGAGAGCGGTTGATGGCTACACCTTC.

This rearrangement joins TRBV5-4 to TRBJ2-7; tentatively, D is TRBD1 (5 bases). The CDR3 sequence is 15 residues long. Looked up from germline, CDR1 is SGHNT and CDR2 is YYREEE (reference sequence). Trimming stripped 0 bases from V and 2 bases from J, with 12 bases between. In DNA form, the CDR3 reads TGTGCCAGCAGCTTGGGGCTGGACAATCCCTACGAGCAGTACTTC. Its protein is CASSLGLDNPYEQYF.

The chain recombines TRBV7-9 with TRBJ2-4; tentatively, D is TRBD1 or TRBD2 (6 bases each). Germline loops: CDR1 SEHNR, CDR2 FQNEAQ (reference sequence). There are 17 residues in the CDR3. Between the trimmed V and J ends, which lost 5 bases and 1 base, there was a span of 18 bases. The DNA for the CDR3 is TGTGCCAGCAGCCTATTGGGGGGCACTGGGGCCAAAAACATTCAGTACTTC. Residues: CASSLLGGTGAKNIQYF. Drawing the rest from reference TRBV7-9 and TRBJ2-4, the complete variable domain is DTGVSQNPRHKITKRGQNVTFRCDPISEHNRLYWYRQTLGQGPEFLTYFQNEAQLEKSRLLSDRFSAERPKGSFSTLEIQRTEQGDSAMYLCASSLLGGTGAKNIQYFGAGTRLSVL.

V is TRBV5-1 and J is TRBJ2-5; no reliable D call. V gave up 0 bases and J gave up 4 bases, with 16 bases separating them. The V gene's germline CDR1 is SGHRS and CDR2 YFSETQ. The CDR3 consists of 16 residues. The CDR3 protein is CASSLAGSLARETQYF. In nucleotides, the CDR3 is TGCGCCAGCAGCTTGGCCGGTAGCCTTGCTCGAGAGACCCAGTACTTC.

This clonotype was picked up one time. V is TRBV6-2 or TRBV6-3 and J is TRBJ2-1; 8 bases line up with TRBD2. The J call may be incorrect, as the DNA end agrees better with TRBJ2-7. The germline V gene has CDR1 MNHEY and CDR2 SVGEGT. The CDR3 is 15 residues long. CDR3 bases: TGTGCCAGCCAACATAGCGGGACCTCCTACAATGAGCAGTACTTC. Its translation: CASQHSGTSYNEQYF.

This clonotype was detected a few times. The J gene is TRBJ2-5, the V gene TRBV20-1; D is unresolved. The CDR3 spans 10 residues. The germline V and J ends were trimmed by 5 bases and 5 bases, with 6 bases remaining between them. Germline V gene data show CDR1 as DFQATT and CDR2 as SNEGSKA (reference sequence). In DNA, the CDR3 is TGCAGTGCTGAAGGGGAGACCCAGTACTTC. This translates into CSAEGETQYF.

The gene calls are TRBV6-1 and TRBJ2-1; no firm D call. CDR1 and CDR2 from the germline V gene are MNHNS and SASEGT. Trimming cost V 2 bases and J 10 bases, with 12 bases left between them. The CDR3 totals 13 residues. CDR3 protein: CASSESLSLEQFF. CDR3 nucleotides: TGTGCCAGCAGTGAAAGTTTGTCGTTGGAGCAGTTCTTC.

This clonotype was picked up many times. This chain joins TRBV29-1 and TRBJ2-3; tentative D call: TRBD2 (6 bases). This CDR3 is built from 13 residues. Germline CDR1 is SQVTM and CDR2 is ANQGSEA. The V end was cut by 4 bases, the J end by 2 bases, with 10 bases between. DNA of the CDR3: TGCAGCGTTGGAGGCGGGGACACAGATACGCAGTATTTT. This codes for CSVGGGDTDTQYF.

The J gene is TRBJ1-2, the V gene TRBV6-6, with D possibly TRBD1 on 5 matching bases. The ends were cut back, 8 bases at V and 3 bases at J, with 10 bases in the middle. This CDR3 contains 12 residues. Germline V lookup: CDR1 MNHNY, CDR2 SVGAGI (reference sequence). The CDR3 spells CASGAGDYGYTF. The CDR3 bases are TGTGCCAGCGGGGCGGGGGACTATGGCTACACCTTC.

This clonotype was counted only a few times. This chain uses TRBV6-2 or TRBV6-3 with TRBJ2-3; D not certain. There are 19 residues in the CDR3. Germline V lookup: CDR1 MNHEY, CDR2 SVGEGT. Deletions cut 7 bases from V and 3 bases from J, with 29 bases between. As DNA, the CDR3 is TGTGCCAGCATTCGAACCCGGGCCGGCAGTGGGATGAGTACAGATACGCAGTATTTT. Its protein product is CASIRTRAGSGMSTDTQYF.

This clonotype was found a few times. The chain couples TRBV14 to TRBJ2-4, with no clear D. V was shortened by 0 bases and J by 7 bases, with 10 bases between the two germline ends. The CDR3 spans 14 residues. The germline V gene encodes CDR1 SGHDN and CDR2 FVKESK. The CDR3: CASSQDAGRNIQYF. CDR3 nucleotide sequence: TGTGCCAGCAGCCAAGATGCAGGCCGTAACATTCAGTACTTC.

V and J are TRBV5-1 and TRBJ2-7, with a tentative D call TRBD2 (6 bases). Germline V gene lookup returns CDR1 SGHRS and CDR2 YFSETQ. The V end lost 1 base, the J end lost 3 bases, and 11 bases lay between the germline ends. The CDR3 has 14 residues. The DNA for the CDR3 is TGCGCCAGCAGCTTGTATCCGGGGGACTACGAGCAGTACTTC. Amino acids: CASSLYPGDYEQYF.

The chain joins TRBV18 to TRBJ2-4; 9 bases agree with TRBD1. The J call may be incorrect, as the DNA end agrees better with TRBJ2-7. CDR3 length: 15 amino acids. Germline V gene sequence: CDR1 KGHSH, CDR2 LQKENI. This CDR3 reads CASSPMTGGGLEQYF. The CDR3 nucleotides are TGTGCCAGCTCACCAATGACAGGGGGAGGCCTCGAGCAGTACTTC.

This clonotype appeared once. The gene calls are TRBV7-9 and TRBJ2-4; D perhaps matches TRBD1 (6 bases). Germline values: CDR1 SEHNR, CDR2 FQNEAQ (reference sequence). The CDR3 is 16 amino acids. V was trimmed by 4 bases and J by 0 bases, leaving 13 bases between them. The CDR3 DNA follows: TGTGCCAGCAGCTCTACAGGGAGCGCAGCCAAAAACATTCAGTACTTC. Translated, it gives CASSSTGSAAKNIQYF.

The V and J genes are TRBV7-2 and TRBJ1-1; weak D call: TRBD1 (5 bases). CDR3 length equals 14 residues. Per the germline V gene, CDR1 is SGHTA and CDR2 is FQGNSA. The V gene lost 2 bases and the J gene lost 3 bases, with 10 bases spanning the gap. CDR3 amino acids: CASSLKGSDTEAFF. DNA for the CDR3: TGTGCCAGCAGCTTAAAGGGGTCGGACACTGAAGCTTTCTTT.

This clonotype was detected a few times. V and J are TRBV15 and TRBJ2-5; TRBD2 is a possible D gene (5 bases). With 8 bases removed from V and 2 bases from J, the gap between germline ends came to 15 bases. The CDR3 totals 14 residues. Germline values: CDR1 LNHNV, CDR2 YYDKDF (reference sequence). The CDR3 is CATSREPSQETQYF. The DNA of the CDR3 is TGTGCCACCTCGAGGGAGCCCTCTCAAGAGACCCAGTACTTC.

This clonotype was seen a handful of times. The J gene is TRBJ2-3, the V gene TRBV7-2, with 9 bases aligning to TRBD2. Germline values: CDR1 SGHTA, CDR2 FQGNSA. V was clipped by 5 bases and J by 5 bases; unmatched bases: 14. CDR3 length: 17 residues. In nucleotides, the CDR3 is TGTGCCAGCAGCACACGCCGGACTAGCGATGGACAAGATACGCAGTATTTT. It encodes CASSTRRTSDGQDTQYF. The full variable domain, rest sourced from reference TRBV7-2 and TRBJ2-3, is GAGVSQSPSNKVTEKGKDVELRCDPISGHTALYWYRQSLGQGLEFLIYFQGNSAPDKSGLPSDRFSAERTGGSVSTLTIQRTQQEDSAVYLCASSTRRTSDGQDTQYFGPGTRLTVL.